The rows below give T cell receptor beta chains drawn from one sample of a study of T cells after yellow fever vaccination. TCRdb analysed the 5' RACE reads with MiXCR anew, one entry per CDR3 protein. The sample has approximately 580,000 distinct CDR3 sequences; 17% are singletons. The material sequenced was PBMCs, taken 5 to 6 days after the first yellow fever vaccination. These receptors all come from a man aged 18 to 30 who received the YFV17D yellow fever vaccine. CDR3s include the opening cysteine and the closing phenylalanine or tryptophan. The D gene is left open where the match is weak. Clone size appears in some rows only: once, few, many, or a class for an expanded clone.

>TRBJ1-1|TRBD1|.|TRBV11-1
CATRQGGTEAFF
TGTGCCACTAGACAGGGCGGCACTGAAGCTTTCTTT
>TRBJ2-5|.|.|TRBV3-1
CASSHGTYQETQYF
TGTGCCAGCAGCCATGGGACCTACCAAGAGACCCAGTACTTC
>TRBJ1-1|.|.|TRBV29-1
CSAARKNTEAFF
TGCAGCGCGGCCAGGAAGAACACTGAAGCTTTCTTT
>TRBJ1-2|.|.|TRBV6-4
CASSDSRTASGYTF
TGTGCCAGCAGTGACTCCAGGACGGCCTCGGGCTACACCTTC
>TRBJ2-7|TRBD1|few|TRBV11-2
CASSGSLDRGLYEQYF
TGTGCCAGCAGCGGGAGTCTCGACAGGGGCCTCTACGAGCAGTACTTC
>TRBJ2-7|.|few|TRBV18
CASSPPSDYEQYF
TGTGCCAGCTCGCCACCCTCGGACTACGAGCAGTACTTC
>TRBJ2-2|.|.|TRBV7-2
CASSPDRASAGELFF
TGTGCCAGCAGCCCTGACAGGGCTAGCGCCGGGGAGCTGTTTTTT
>TRBJ2-2|.|.|TRBV4-2
CASSQVWPPNTGELFF
TGTGCCAGCAGCCAAGTTTGGCCACCGAACACCGGGGAGCTGTTTTTT
>TRBJ1-1|TRBD1|.|TRBV29-1
CSALQGAGQAFF
TGCAGCGCTCTACAGGGGGCGGGTCAGGCTTTCTTT
>TRBJ1-6|.|.|TRBV24-1
CATSDGRGWDSPLHF
TGTGCCACCAGTGATGGCCGGGGGTGGGATTCACCCCTCCACTTT
>TRBJ1-3|.|.|TRBV5-1
CASSLDGVPSYGNTIYF
TGCGCCAGCAGCTTGGACGGTGTTCCCTCCTATGGAAACACCATATATTTT
>TRBJ2-5|.|few|TRBV30
CAWSGRYLSGMGETQYF
TGTGCCTGGAGTGGCCGATACCTTAGCGGTATGGGGGAGACCCAGTACTTC
>TRBJ1-5|.|few|TRBV12-3/TRBV12-4
CASRRRRGANQPQHF
TGTGCCAGCAGGAGGAGAAGAGGGGCGAATCAGCCCCAGCATTTT
>TRBJ2-5|TRBD1|.|TRBV19
CASSTRDRGYQETQYF
TGTGCCAGTAGTACCCGGGACAGGGGGTACCAAGAGACCCAGTACTTC
>TRBJ2-2|.|once|TRBV5-6
CASSLFWRGRTSTGELFF
TGTGCCAGCAGCTTGTTCTGGAGGGGACGTACTTCCACCGGGGAGCTGTTTTTT
>TRBJ2-2|TRBD1|few|TRBV7-6
CASSFRQGAAGELFF
TGTGCCAGCAGCTTTCGGCAGGGGGCGGCCGGGGAGCTGTTTTTT
>TRBJ1-5|TRBD1|once|TRBV30
CAWSAGQGNQPQHF
TGTGCCTGGAGTGCCGGACAGGGAAATCAGCCCCAGCATTTT
>TRBJ2-7|.|few|TRBV9
CASSVSRGDAEQYF
TGTGCCAGCAGCGTATCCAGGGGCGATGCCGAGCAGTACTTC
>TRBJ2-5|TRBD1|few|TRBV20-1
CSASYGTGTETQYF
TGCAGTGCTAGTTACGGGACAGGGACGGAGACCCAGTACTTC
>TRBJ2-1|TRBD1|.|TRBV5-1
CASSLAGTGGPSYNEQFF
TGCGCCAGCAGCTTGGCCGGTACAGGGGGACCCTCCTACAATGAGCAGTTCTTC
>TRBJ1-3|.|few|TRBV5-5
CASSLRTSSGNTIYF
TGTGCCAGCAGCTTGAGGACAAGCTCTGGAAACACCATATATTTT
>TRBJ1-3|.|few|TRBV12-3/TRBV12-4
CASIEGLSGNTIYF
TGTGCCAGCATAGAAGGGCTGAGTGGAAACACCATATATTTT
>TRBJ2-7|TRBD1|few|TRBV19
CASVGTDLLEQYF
TGTGCCTCCGTCGGGACAGACCTTTTAGAGCAGTACTTC
>TRBJ1-1|.|few|TRBV5-1
CASSLALGGKTEAFF
TGCGCCAGCAGCCTCGCCTTAGGGGGAAAGACTGAAGCTTTCTTT
>TRBJ2-2|.|.|TRBV4-3
CASSQARYTGELFF
TGCGCCAGCAGCCAAGCCCGATACACCGGGGAGCTGTTTTTT
>TRBJ2-2|TRBD1|.|TRBV5-1
CASSAQGAGTGELFF
TGCGCCAGCAGCGCACAGGGGGCGGGCACCGGGGAGCTGTTTTTT